This T cell receptor (beta chain) was retrieved from a study of T cells in localized non-small cell lung cancer. Libraries were prepared by immunoSEQ multiplex PCR; TCRdb keeps only in-frame clonotypes and omits some of them. The sample lists more than 20,000 clones; 80% to 85% were seen once. Concerning this clone itself: Its matching antigen is unknown.

General study points: Sequencing, confined to only one tumor region, leaves heterogeneity possible. Higher T cell density in the blood was associated with longer overall survival, whereas higher adjacent-lung clonality associated with shorter survival. Adjacent lung tissue had a median around 50 of the top 100 clones found in the tumor. Uninvolved adjacent lung had the highest recorded T cell clonality, with tumor below it.

Specimen: PBMCs, collected before any cancer treatment. The TCR sequence derives from a man aged 40-75 years with stage II lung adenocarcinoma.

CDR3 DNA: TGTGCCAGCTCACCGGACAGGGGAGGATTAATGCCCCAGCATTTT. Residues: CASSPDRGGLMPQHF. The chain employs TRBV18 and TRBJ1-5, with 9 bases lining up with TRBD1. Trimming took 3 bases from V and 9 from J; bases not matched to a gene: 9. Germline CDR1 reads KGHSH; CDR2 reads LQKENI. This CDR3 has 15 residues.